The sequence of this TCR beta chain was determined in a study of beta chain features in type 1 diabetes. Broader study findings: All four CD4+ subsets from Type 1 diabetes patients carried moderately but significantly shorter TCRB CDR3s. Shorter templates might be favored by PCR, equally in patients and controls. The cDNA sequencing approach could over-represent high-TCR-expressing cells.

This clone came up a few times. Its antigen is still unknown. This CDR3 is built from 12 residues. Germline V gene data show CDR1 as SNHLY and CDR2 as FYNNEI. V was pared by 5 bases and J by 4 bases, with 8 bases between. Reverse transcription of all isolated RNA meant that expressed TCRB transcripts were sequenced. This table comes from immunoSEQ multiplex PCR, and its TCRdb copy is limited to in-frame clones, with some not included. Altogether 640,000 or so clones are present, around 15% being singletons, with the ten largest covering about 0.02%. The chain is built from TRBV2 and TRBJ1-2, with D perhaps matching TRBD1 (5 bases). The receptor's source is a man between 18 and 29 years old with type 1 diabetes. Source material: naive CD4+ T cells from blood. CDR3 protein: CASSQGTYGYTF. The CDR3 DNA follows: TGTGCCAGCAGTCAGGGCACCTATGGCTACACCTTC.